The source of this T cell receptor beta chain is a study of regulatory T cells in long-lasting Graves disease (dated by TCRdb to the early 2020s). With respect to the entire study: Patients with newly diagnosed Graves' disease had been on antithyroid drugs for under 3 months. Patients with persistent Graves' disease were compared with patients with newly diagnosed Graves' disease using TCR sequencing and RNA sequencing of peripheral blood. The study was conducted in China and was registered as a clinical trial. A total of some 35 samples underwent TCR sequencing: approximately 13 from persistent and approximately 20 from newly diagnosed Graves' disease patients. Overall results and qualifications from the work: More public clonotypes were shared among persistent patients (under 3,000) than among newly diagnosed patients (966). As a limitation, the authors acknowledged that the small sample size may reduce accuracy. The study examined only peripheral blood because the primary lesion, thyroid tissue, could not be accessed. Preferential use of TRBV28, TRBJ1-2 and TRBJ2-5 was observed in persistent disease, whereas TRBV20-1 and TRBJ2-1 were favored in newly diagnosed disease. Sequencing and analysis were restricted to the TCR beta chain. Compared with newly diagnosed patients, persistent Graves' disease patients had lower TCR Shannon entropy and fewer highly expanded clones, which suggests clonal expansion.

This clonotype was observed many times. The antigen this receptor binds is unknown. No base-level quality is on record; no much larger clone is a single base apart. The receptor library was made with multiplex PCR. Data came from an Illumina HiSeq 4000. To build TCR beta libraries, CDR3 regions were amplified by Arm-PCR using iRepertoire HTBI primers. Before sequencing, the PCR products underwent gel purification. The original pipeline was this. Across samples, approximately 68 TRBV and 13 to 15 TRBJ segments were identified and used for gene usage analysis of CDR3 amino acid clonotypes. Filtered high-quality paired reads were merged into contigs using COPE and FqMerger. BLAST was used to align contigs to IMGT TRBV, TRBD and TRBJ reference genes, and CDR3 was defined according to IMGT. Any clonotype with a frequency above 0.1% was classified as a highly expanded clone. Shannon entropy was used to measure repertoire diversity, and the Gini coefficient was used to measure V-J evenness. Public clonotypes were defined as clonotypes shared by more than one individual. TCRdb reanalyzed the raw reads on its own, using fastp at Q25 for trimming and MiXCR for clone calling, and kept in-frame beta chains. Rows with a matching CDR3 protein are joined into one entry that keeps the most common DNA and genes. Here the V and J calls rest on TCRdb's processing, not on the authors' analysis. The sample table shows approximately 300,000 distinct CDR3 sequences, and more than 15% are seen once. Jointly, the top ten make up 38% of the sample.

Interpreted using the paper, the time point label stands for: newly diagnosed GD, antithyroid drugs for less than 3 months. For both TCR sequencing and RNA sequencing, RNA was extracted from PBMCs in TRIzol. The diagnosis of Graves' disease followed American Thyroid Association guidelines. Recruitment of patients was carried out at an endocrinology department in Xi'an, China. From each patient, about 8.9 milliliters of peripheral blood was collected into an EDTA anticoagulant tube. Ficoll Paque Plus density gradient separation was used to isolate PBMCs, and no further T cell sorting was done. An Agilent 2100 Bioanalyzer and agarose gel were used to assess RNA quality, and a NanoDrop 2000 was used to measure RNA concentration. The germline V gene (reference sequence) gives CDR1 as GTSNPN and CDR2 as SVGIG. Trimming at the junction amounts to 2 bases on V and 0 bases on J, and the germline ends lie 8 bases apart. The CDR3 starts with the cysteine, ends with the phenylalanine, and has 14 residues. CDR3 DNA is the only sequence kept; it has 42 bases, read in frame from the first base.

The material sequenced was peripheral blood mononuclear cells (PBMCs), taken at new diagnosis, from a patient treated with antithyroid drugs. The chain joins TRBV30 to TRBJ1-5; too little of a D gene remains to name it. The source is a female donor with Graves disease. DNA sequence: TGTGCCTGGAGTCCCGGCAGTAGCAATCAGCCCCAGCATTTT. It is translated as CAWSPGSSNQPQHF.